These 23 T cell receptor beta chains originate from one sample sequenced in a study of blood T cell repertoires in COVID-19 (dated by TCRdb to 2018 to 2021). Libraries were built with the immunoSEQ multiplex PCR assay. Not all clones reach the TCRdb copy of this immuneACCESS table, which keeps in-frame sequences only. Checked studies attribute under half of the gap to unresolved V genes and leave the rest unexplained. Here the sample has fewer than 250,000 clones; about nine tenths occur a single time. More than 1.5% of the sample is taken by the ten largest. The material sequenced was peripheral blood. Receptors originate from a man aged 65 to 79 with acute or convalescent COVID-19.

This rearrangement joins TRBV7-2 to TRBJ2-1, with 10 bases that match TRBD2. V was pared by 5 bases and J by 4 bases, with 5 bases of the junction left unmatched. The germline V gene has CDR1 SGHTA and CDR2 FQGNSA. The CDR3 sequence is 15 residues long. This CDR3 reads CASSPGLAEYNEQFF. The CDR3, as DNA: TGTGCCAGCAGCCCTGGACTAGCGGAATACAATGAGCAGTTCTTC.

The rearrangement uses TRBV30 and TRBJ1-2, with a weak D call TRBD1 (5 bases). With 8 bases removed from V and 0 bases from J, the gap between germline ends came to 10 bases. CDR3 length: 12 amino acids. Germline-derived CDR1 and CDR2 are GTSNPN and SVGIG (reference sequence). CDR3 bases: TGTGCCAGGGGACCTTCTAACTATGGCTACACCTTC. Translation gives CARGPSNYGYTF. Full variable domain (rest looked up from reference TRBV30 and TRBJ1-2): SQTIHQWPATLVQPVGSPLSLECTVEGTSNPNLYWYRQAAGRGLQLLFYSVGIGQISSEVPQNLSASRPQDRQFILSSKKLLLSDSGFYLCARGPSNYGYTFGSGTRLTVV.

CDR3 residues: CASSVVAGEIYEQFF. In DNA, the CDR3 is TGTGCCAGCAGCGTAGTCGCGGGAGAAATTTATGAGCAGTTCTTC. V gene TRBV9 combines with J gene TRBJ2-1, with TRBD2 matching over 7 bases. The CDR3 extends over 15 amino acids. The V gene end was trimmed by 0 bases and the J gene end by 8 bases; junction bases not matched to a gene: 8. Per the germline V gene, CDR1 is SGDLS and CDR2 is YYNGEE.

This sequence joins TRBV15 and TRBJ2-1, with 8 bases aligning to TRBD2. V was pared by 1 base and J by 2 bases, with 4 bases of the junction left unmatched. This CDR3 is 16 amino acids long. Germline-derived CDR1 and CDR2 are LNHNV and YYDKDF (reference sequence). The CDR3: CATSRGISGTYNEQFF. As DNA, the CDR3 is TGTGCCACCAGCAGAGGAATTAGCGGGACCTACAATGAGCAGTTCTTC. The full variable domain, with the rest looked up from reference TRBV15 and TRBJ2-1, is DAMVIQNPRYQVTQFGKPVTLSCSQTLNHNVMYWYQQKSSQAPKLLFHYYDKDFNNEADTPDNFQSRRPNTSFCFLDIRSPGLGDTAMYLCATSRGISGTYNEQFFGPGTRLTVL.

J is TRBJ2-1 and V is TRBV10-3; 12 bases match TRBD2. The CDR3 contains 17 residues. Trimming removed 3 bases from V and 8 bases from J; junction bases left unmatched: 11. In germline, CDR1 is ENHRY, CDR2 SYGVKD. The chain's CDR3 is CAISDAGLAGKEDEQFF. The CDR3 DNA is TGTGCCATCAGTGACGCTGGACTAGCGGGAAAGGAGGATGAGCAGTTCTTC.

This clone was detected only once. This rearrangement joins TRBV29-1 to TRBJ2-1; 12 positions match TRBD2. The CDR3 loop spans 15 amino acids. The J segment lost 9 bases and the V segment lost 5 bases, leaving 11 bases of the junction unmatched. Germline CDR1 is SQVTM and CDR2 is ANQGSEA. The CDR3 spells CSVRPSSGRASEQFF. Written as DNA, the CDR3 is TGCAGCGTTCGCCCTTCTAGCGGGAGGGCCAGTGAGCAGTTCTTC.

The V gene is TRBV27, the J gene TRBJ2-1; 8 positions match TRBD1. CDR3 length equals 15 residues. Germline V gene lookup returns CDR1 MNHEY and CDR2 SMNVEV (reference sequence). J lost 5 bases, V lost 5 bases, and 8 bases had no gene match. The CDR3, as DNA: TGTGCCAGCAGTCCTAGACAGGGGAGGAACAATGAGCAGTTCTTC. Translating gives CASSPRQGRNNEQFF.

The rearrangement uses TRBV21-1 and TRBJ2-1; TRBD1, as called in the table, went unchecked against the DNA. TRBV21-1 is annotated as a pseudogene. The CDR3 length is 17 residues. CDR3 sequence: CASSLRDRELSYNEQFF. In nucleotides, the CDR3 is TGTGCCAGCAGCCTGCGCGACAGGGAGCTCTCCTACAATGAGCAGTTCTTC.

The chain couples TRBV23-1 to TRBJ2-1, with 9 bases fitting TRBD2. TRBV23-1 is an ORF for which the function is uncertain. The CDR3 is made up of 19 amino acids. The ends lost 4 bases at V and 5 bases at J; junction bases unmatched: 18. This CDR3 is CASSPLPREGLVNDNEQFF. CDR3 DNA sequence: TGCGCCAGCAGTCCCCTCCCGCGGGAGGGCCTAGTTAACGACAATGAGCAGTTCTTC.

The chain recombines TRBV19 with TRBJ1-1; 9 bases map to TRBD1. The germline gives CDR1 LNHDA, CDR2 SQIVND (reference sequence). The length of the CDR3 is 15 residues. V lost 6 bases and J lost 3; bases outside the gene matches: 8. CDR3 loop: CASRPQGARDTEAFF. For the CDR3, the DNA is TGTGCCAGTAGACCACAGGGGGCTAGGGACACTGAAGCTTTCTTT.

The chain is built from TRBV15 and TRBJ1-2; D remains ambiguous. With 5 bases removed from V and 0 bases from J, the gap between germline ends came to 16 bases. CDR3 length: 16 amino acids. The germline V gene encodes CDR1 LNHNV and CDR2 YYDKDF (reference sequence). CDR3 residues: CATSPLDTTTNYGYTF. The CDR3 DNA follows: TGTGCCACCAGCCCCTTAGACACCACCACTAACTATGGCTACACCTTC.

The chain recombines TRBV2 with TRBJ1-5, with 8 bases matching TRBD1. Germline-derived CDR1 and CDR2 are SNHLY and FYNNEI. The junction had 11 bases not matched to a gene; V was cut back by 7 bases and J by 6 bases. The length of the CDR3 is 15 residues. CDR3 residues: CASTQGQAPGQPQHF. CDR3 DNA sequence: TGTGCCAGCACCCAGGGACAGGCGCCCGGTCAGCCCCAGCATTTT. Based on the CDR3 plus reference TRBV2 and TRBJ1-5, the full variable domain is EPEVTQTPSHQVTQMGQEVILRCVPISNHLYFYWYRQILGQKVEFLVSFYNNEISEKSEIFDDQFSVERPDGSNFTLKIRSTKLEDSAMYFCASTQGQAPGQPQHFGDGTRLSIL.

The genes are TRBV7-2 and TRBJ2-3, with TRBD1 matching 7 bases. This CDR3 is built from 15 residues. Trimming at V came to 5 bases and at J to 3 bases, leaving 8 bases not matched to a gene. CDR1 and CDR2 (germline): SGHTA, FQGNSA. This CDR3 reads CASSRYRGVTDTQYF. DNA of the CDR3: TGTGCCAGCAGCCGTTACAGGGGTGTAACAGATACGCAGTATTTT.

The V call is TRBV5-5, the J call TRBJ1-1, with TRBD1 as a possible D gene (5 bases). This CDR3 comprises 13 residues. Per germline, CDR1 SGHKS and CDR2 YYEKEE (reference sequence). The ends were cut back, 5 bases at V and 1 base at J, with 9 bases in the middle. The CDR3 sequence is CASSSTANTEAFF. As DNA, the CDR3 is TGTGCCAGCAGTTCGACAGCGAACACTGAAGCTTTCTTT.

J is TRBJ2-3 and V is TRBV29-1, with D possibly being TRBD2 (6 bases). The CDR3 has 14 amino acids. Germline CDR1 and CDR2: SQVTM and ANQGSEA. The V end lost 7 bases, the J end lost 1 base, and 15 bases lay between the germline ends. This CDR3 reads CSADRERGTDTQYF. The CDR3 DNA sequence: TGCAGCGCGGACCGGGAGAGGGGCACAGATACGCAGTATTTT.

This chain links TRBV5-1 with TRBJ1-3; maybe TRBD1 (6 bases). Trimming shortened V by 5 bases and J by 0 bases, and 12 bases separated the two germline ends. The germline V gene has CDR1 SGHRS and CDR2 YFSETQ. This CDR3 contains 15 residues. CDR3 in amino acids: CASRSTGSSGNTIYF. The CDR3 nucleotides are TGCGCCAGCAGGTCGACAGGCTCCTCTGGAAACACCATATATTTT.

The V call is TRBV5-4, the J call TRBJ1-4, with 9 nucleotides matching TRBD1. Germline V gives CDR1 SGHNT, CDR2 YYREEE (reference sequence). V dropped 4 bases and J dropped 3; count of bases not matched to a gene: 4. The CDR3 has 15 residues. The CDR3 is CASSARTGANEKLFF. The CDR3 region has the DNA TGTGCCAGCAGCGCGAGGACAGGGGCTAATGAAAAACTGTTTTTT.

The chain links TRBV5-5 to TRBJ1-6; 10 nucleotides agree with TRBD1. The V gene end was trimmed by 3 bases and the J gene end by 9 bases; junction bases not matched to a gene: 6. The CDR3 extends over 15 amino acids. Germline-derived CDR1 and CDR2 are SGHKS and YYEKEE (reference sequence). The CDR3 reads CASSSPGQGTSPLHF. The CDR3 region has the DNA TGTGCCAGCAGCTCCCCGGGACAGGGGACTTCACCCCTCCACTTT.

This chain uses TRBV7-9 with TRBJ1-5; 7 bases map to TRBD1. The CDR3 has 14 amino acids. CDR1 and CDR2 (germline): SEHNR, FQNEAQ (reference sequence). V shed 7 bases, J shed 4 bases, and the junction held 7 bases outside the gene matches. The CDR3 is CASTTGVPNQPQHF. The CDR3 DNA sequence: TGTGCCAGCACAACAGGGGTCCCAAATCAGCCCCAGCATTTT.

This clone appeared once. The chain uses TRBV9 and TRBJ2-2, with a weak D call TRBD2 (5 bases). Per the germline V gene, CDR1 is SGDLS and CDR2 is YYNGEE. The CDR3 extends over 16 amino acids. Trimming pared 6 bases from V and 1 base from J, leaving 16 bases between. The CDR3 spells CASTQAAAWNTGELFF. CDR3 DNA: TGTGCCAGCACCCAAGCGGCGGCATGGAACACCGGGGAGCTGTTTTTT. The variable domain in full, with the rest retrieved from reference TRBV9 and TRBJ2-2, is DSGVTQTPKHLITATGQRVTLRCSPRSGDLSVYWYQQSLDQGLQFLIQYYNGEERAKGNILERFSAQQFPDLHSELNLSSLELGDSALYFCASTQAAAWNTGELFFGEGSRLTVL.

CDR3 sequence (DNA): TGCGCCAGTAAAATAGGACAGGGGGTGTACGAGCAGTACTTC. As protein: CASKIGQGVYEQYF. This chain connects TRBV5-1 to TRBJ2-7; TRBD1 matches at 10 bases. J gave up 4 bases and V 8 bases, and 9 bases lay outside the gene matches. The CDR3 is made up of 14 amino acids. Germline-derived CDR1 and CDR2 are SGHRS and YFSETQ.

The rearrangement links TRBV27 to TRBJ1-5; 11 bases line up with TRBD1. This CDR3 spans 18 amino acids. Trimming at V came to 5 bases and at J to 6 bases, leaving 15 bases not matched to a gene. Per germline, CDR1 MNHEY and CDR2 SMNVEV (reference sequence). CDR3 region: CASSGTGGSLILGQPQHF. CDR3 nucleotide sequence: TGTGCCAGCAGTGGGACAGGGGGAAGCCTAATCCTTGGTCAGCCCCAGCATTTT.

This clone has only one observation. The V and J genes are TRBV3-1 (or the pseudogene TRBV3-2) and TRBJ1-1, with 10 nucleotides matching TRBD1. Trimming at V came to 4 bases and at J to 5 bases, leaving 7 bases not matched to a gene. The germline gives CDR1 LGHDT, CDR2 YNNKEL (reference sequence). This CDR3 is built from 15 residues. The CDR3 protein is CASSLGDRGVTEAFF. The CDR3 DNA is TGTGCCAGCAGCCTAGGGGACAGGGGTGTGACTGAAGCTTTCTTT.